This T cell receptor (beta chain) was recorded in a study of blood T cell repertoires in COVID-19. Original handling: Scientists estimated how many nucleated cells there were by amplifying reference gene primers. This table comes from immunoSEQ multiplex PCR, and its TCRdb copy is limited to in-frame clones, with some not included. The V and J calls and clone size are taken from that table; D and trimming were inferred from the DNA. The repertoire holds around 140,000 clones, roughly nine tenths seen once, with less than 5% in the top ten. Trimming cost V 6 bases and J 3 bases; bases outside gene matches: 10. The CDR3 extends over 15 amino acids. Per germline, CDR1 MNHEY and CDR2 SVGAGI. Participant ages covered about 18 to 95 years across about 22 US areas. Each participant's cohort was designated according to participant-reported clinical history.

The rearrangement joins TRBV6-5 to TRBJ1-1; 7 nucleotides agree with TRBD1. The sequencing input was PBMCs or T cells enriched from blood (not recorded which). This sequence originates from a woman between 40 and 55 years old who had been exposed to COVID-19. CDR3 sequence: CASRGPRDRDTEAFF. CDR3 DNA sequence: TGTGCCAGCAGGGGGCCTCGAGACAGGGACACTGAAGCTTTCTTT.